These 21 T cell receptor beta chains originate from one sample sequenced in a study of T-cell memory formation after mild COVID-19. TCRdb itself ran the 5' RACE reads through MiXCR, one entry per CDR3 protein. In the table there are around 320,000 distinct CDR3 sequences, 14% of which are singletons. Input material: PBMCs or a T cell subset sorted from them (not recorded which). These receptors were taken from a man between 18 and 29 years old who had mild COVID-19 (a few samples of this study predate the infection). Cell type and time point are not known.

V is TRBV15 and J is TRBJ1-2, with D perhaps TRBD1 (5 bases). The V gene lost 5 bases and the J gene lost 5 bases, with 12 bases spanning the gap. This CDR3 is built from 13 residues. Germline-derived CDR1 and CDR2 are LNHNV and YYDKDF (reference sequence). The CDR3 sequence: CATSRITGYGYTF. Written as DNA, the CDR3 is TGTGCCACCAGCCGAATTACAGGTTATGGCTACACCTTC. The entire variable domain, with the rest obtained from reference TRBV15 and TRBJ1-2, is as follows: DAMVIQNPRYQVTQFGKPVTLSCSQTLNHNVMYWYQQKSSQAPKLLFHYYDKDFNNEADTPDNFQSRRPNTSFCFLDIRSPGLGDTAMYLCATSRITGYGYTFGSGTRLTVV.

This clonotype turned up a few times. The chain uses TRBV5-6 and TRBJ1-6, with 9 positions matching TRBD1. The J segment lost 5 bases and the V segment lost 5 bases, leaving 5 bases of the junction unmatched. The CDR3 has 15 amino acids. Germline V gives CDR1 SGHDT, CDR2 YYEEEE. As DNA, the CDR3 is TGTGCCAGCAGGTCGACAGGGGGGAATAATTCACCCCTCCACTTT. Its translation: CASRSTGGNNSPLHF.

This clonotype was observed a handful of times. V gene TRBV6-1 combines with J gene TRBJ2-3; D not resolved. This CDR3 is 13 amino acids long. The germline V gene has CDR1 MNHNS and CDR2 SASEGT. Trimming stripped 7 bases from V and 0 bases from J, with 8 bases between. This CDR3 is CASKRPSTDTQYF. The DNA of the CDR3 is TGTGCCAGCAAAAGACCTAGCACAGATACGCAGTATTTT.

The rearrangement joins TRBV5-1 to TRBJ1-2, with D possibly TRBD1 on 5 matching bases. Looked up from germline, CDR1 is SGHRS and CDR2 is YFSETQ. This CDR3 contains 16 residues. Trimming took 2 bases from V and 11 from J, leaving 25 bases between them. CDR3 nucleotide sequence: TGCGCCAGCAGCTTTAAGACCTTAGGGGCCCCGCCAGATTACACCTTC. This codes for CASSFKTLGAPPDYTF.

This clonotype came up a few times. The J gene is TRBJ2-1, the V gene TRBV5-1, with D unclear. Looked up from germline, CDR1 is SGHRS and CDR2 is YFSETQ. The CDR3 is 12 amino acids. Trimming took 4 bases from V and 4 from J, leaving 6 bases between them. CDR3 sequence: CASSETYNEQFF. CDR3 in DNA: TGCGCCAGCAGCGAGACTTACAATGAGCAGTTCTTC. Variable domain in full (rest from reference TRBV5-1 and TRBJ2-1): KAGVTQTPRYLIKTRGQQVTLSCSPISGHRSVSWYQQTPGQGLQFLFEYFSETQRNKGNFPGRFSGRQFSNSRSEMNVSTLELGDSALYLCASSETYNEQFFGPGTRLTVL.

In its sample, this clonotype was seen a few times. V gene TRBV30 combines with J gene TRBJ2-1; D gene uncertain. V was cut by 2 bases and J by 3 bases, with 8 bases left in between. Germline CDR1 reads GTSNPN; CDR2 reads SVGIG (reference sequence). The CDR3 has 13 residues. Written as DNA, the CDR3 is TGTGCCTGGAGTAATACCCTCTACAATGAGCAGTTCTTC. Residues: CAWSNTLYNEQFF. Drawing the rest from reference TRBV30 and TRBJ2-1, the complete variable domain is SQTIHQWPATLVQPVGSPLSLECTVEGTSNPNLYWYRQAAGRGLQLLFYSVGIGQISSEVPQNLSASRPQDRQFILSSKKLLLSDSGFYLCAWSNTLYNEQFFGPGTRLTVL.

The sample holds a few counts of this clonotype. The chain recombines TRBV5-1 with TRBJ1-5, with TRBD1 as a possible D gene (5 bases). Trimming shortened V by 0 bases and J by 7 bases, and 14 bases separated the two germline ends. Germline CDR1 reads SGHRS; CDR2 reads YFSETQ. The CDR3 covers 15 residues. The CDR3 sequence: CASSLAGRDGQPQHF. CDR3 nucleotide sequence: TGCGCCAGCAGCTTGGCTGGACGGGACGGACAGCCCCAGCATTTT.

This clonotype has a count of ten or more. The V gene is TRBV9, the J gene TRBJ2-3; D uncertain. This CDR3 region has 12 residues. Trimming shortened V by 4 bases and J by 4 bases, and 7 bases separated the two germline ends. CDR1 is SGDLS and CDR2 is YYNGEE in the germline V gene. The CDR3 spells CASSLNADTQYF. The CDR3 region has the DNA TGTGCCAGCAGCCTTAACGCAGATACGCAGTATTTT.

The chain employs TRBV30 and TRBJ1-1, with 7 bases fitting TRBD1. The CDR3 loop spans 12 amino acids. V shed 7 bases, J shed 10 bases, and the junction held 12 bases outside the gene matches. The germline V gene encodes CDR1 GTSNPN and CDR2 SVGIG (reference sequence). The CDR3 coding sequence is TGTGCCTATACAGGGGACGGTCTTCGAGCTTTCTTT. This encodes CAYTGDGLRAFF. The full variable domain, in which reference TRBV30 and TRBJ1-1 provide the parts outside the CDR3, is SQTIHQWPATLVQPVGSPLSLECTVEGTSNPNLYWYRQAAGRGLQLLFYSVGIGQISSEVPQNLSASRPQDRQFILSSKKLLLSDSGFYLCAYTGDGLRAFFGQGTRLTVV.

The sample holds a few counts of this clonotype. The rearrangement joins TRBV6-5 to TRBJ2-5; D perhaps matches TRBD2 (6 bases). The length of the CDR3 is 16 residues. V shed 0 bases and J shed 4 bases, with 15 bases lying between them. CDR1 and CDR2 (germline): MNHEY, SVGAGI. CDR3 sequence: CASSYSLGSAGETQYF. The CDR3 DNA reads TGTGCCAGCAGTTACTCGCTAGGGTCAGCGGGAGAGACCCAGTACTTC.

The V and J genes are TRBV29-1 and TRBJ2-7, with D perhaps given as TRBD1 or TRBD2 (5 bases each). This CDR3 is 11 amino acids long. Deletions cut 5 bases from V and 3 bases from J, with 8 bases between. Germline V gene data show CDR1 as SQVTM and CDR2 as ANQGSEA. CDR3 loop: CSVRDHYEQYV. CDR3 DNA: TGCAGCGTTCGGGACCACTACGAGCAGTACGTC.

This rearrangement joins TRBV5-1 to TRBJ1-1; D gene uncertain. The CDR3 has 13 residues. Germline V gene sequence: CDR1 SGHRS, CDR2 YFSETQ. V was pared by 0 bases and J by 5 bases, with 8 bases between. The CDR3 nucleotides read TGCGCCAGCAGCTTGGGGGCGTGGACTGAAGCTTTCTTT. Translated: CASSLGAWTEAFF.

In this sample, this clonotype turned up a few times. The J gene is TRBJ2-3, the V gene TRBV4-2; D is possibly TRBD2 (5 bases). The CDR3 spans 14 residues. The germline V and J ends were trimmed by 1 base and 6 bases, with 11 bases remaining between them. Germline lookup yields CDR1 LGHNA and CDR2 YNFKEQ. CDR3 bases: TGTGCCAGCAGCCAAGGAGGACCGGGGGATACGCAGTATTTT. The encoded protein is CASSQGGPGDTQYF.

The chain has TRBV7-2 and TRBJ2-2; D is perhaps TRBD2 (7 bases). The CDR3 consists of 16 residues. Trimming cost V 6 bases and J 0 bases, with 14 bases left between them. Looked up from germline, CDR1 is SGHTA and CDR2 is FQGNSA. CDR3 nucleotide sequence: TGTGCCAGCAGTTGGGCCGGGGGGCCGAACACCGGGGAGCTGTTTTTT. This codes for CASSWAGGPNTGELFF. Full variable domain (outside the CDR3, taken from reference TRBV7-2 and TRBJ2-2): GAGVSQSPSNKVTEKGKDVELRCDPISGHTALYWYRQSLGQGLEFLIYFQGNSAPDKSGLPSDRFSAERTGGSVSTLTIQRTQQEDSAVYLCASSWAGGPNTGELFFGEGSRLTVL.

This clonotype turned up a few times. The V call is TRBV7-9, the J call TRBJ2-1, with 9 bases fitting TRBD1. The junction had 8 bases not matched to a gene; V was cut back by 5 bases and J by 6 bases. Germline V gene sequence: CDR1 SEHNR, CDR2 FQNEAQ (reference sequence). The CDR3 covers 15 residues. CDR3 bases: TGTGCCAGCAGCGCGGGGACAGGGAAGTTCAATGAGCAGTTCTTC. Amino acid sequence: CASSAGTGKFNEQFF.

This clonotype occurred many times. The rearrangement uses TRBV7-2 and TRBJ1-2; D not resolved. This CDR3 contains 13 residues. Germline CDR1 is SGHTA and CDR2 is FQGNSA. Trimming removed 5 bases from V and 8 bases from J, with 15 bases in between. DNA for the CDR3: TGTGCCAGCAGCCCCCGGCGTGACGCGGGCTACACCTTC. It encodes CASSPRRDAGYTF.

The rearrangement uses TRBV7-2 and TRBJ1-2; D perhaps matches TRBD1 (6 bases). Germline V gene sequence: CDR1 SGHTA, CDR2 FQGNSA. V was cut by 6 bases and J by 7 bases, with 15 bases left in between. CDR3 size: 13 residues. CDR3 DNA sequence: TGTGCCAGCAGGGGCGGGGGGCGAGGTGGCTACACCTTC. Amino acid sequence: CASRGGGRGGYTF.

This chain connects TRBV6-5 to TRBJ1-2; possibly TRBD1 for D (6 bases). V was pared by 2 bases and J by 6 bases, with 10 bases between. The CDR3 covers 13 residues. Per the germline V gene, CDR1 is MNHEY and CDR2 is SVGAGI. CDR3 region: CASSYTGKNGYTF. Here the CDR3 DNA reads TGTGCCAGCAGTTACACAGGGAAGAATGGCTACACCTTC.

This clonotype was counted only a few times. V and J are TRBV12-5 and TRBJ2-2; D not certain. The CDR3 sequence is 13 residues long. Germline assignment: CDR1 LGHNT and CDR2 FRNRAP. V gave up 2 bases and J gave up 8 bases, with 9 bases separating them. The CDR3 here is CASGLPQQGELFF. In DNA form, the CDR3 reads TGTGCTAGTGGTTTGCCACAACAGGGGGAGCTGTTTTTT.

V gene TRBV25-1 combines with J gene TRBJ2-5; D remains unclear. The CDR3 runs to 14 residues. Between the trimmed V and J ends, which lost 3 bases and 3 bases, there was a span of 11 bases. From germline, CDR1 is MGHDK and CDR2 SYGVNS. The chain's CDR3 is CASSDPPRKETQYF. The CDR3 coding sequence is TGTGCCAGCAGTGATCCCCCCAGGAAAGAGACCCAGTACTTC. The full variable domain, with the rest looked up from reference TRBV25-1 and TRBJ2-5, is EADIYQTPRYLVIGTGKKITLECSQTMGHDKMYWYQQDPGMELHLIHYSYGVNSTEKGDLSSESTVSRIRTEHFPLTLESARPSHTSQYLCASSDPPRKETQYFGPGTRLLVL.

The chain employs TRBV20-1 and TRBJ1-1, with 7 nucleotides matching TRBD1. V was pared by 6 bases and J by 2 bases, with 9 bases of the junction left unmatched. Germline CDR1 DFQATT, CDR2 SNEGSKA (reference sequence). The CDR3 consists of 14 residues. The CDR3 DNA reads as TGCAGTGCAATCCGAGGGGGCCCCAACACTGAAGCTTTCTTT. Encoded protein: CSAIRGGPNTEAFF.